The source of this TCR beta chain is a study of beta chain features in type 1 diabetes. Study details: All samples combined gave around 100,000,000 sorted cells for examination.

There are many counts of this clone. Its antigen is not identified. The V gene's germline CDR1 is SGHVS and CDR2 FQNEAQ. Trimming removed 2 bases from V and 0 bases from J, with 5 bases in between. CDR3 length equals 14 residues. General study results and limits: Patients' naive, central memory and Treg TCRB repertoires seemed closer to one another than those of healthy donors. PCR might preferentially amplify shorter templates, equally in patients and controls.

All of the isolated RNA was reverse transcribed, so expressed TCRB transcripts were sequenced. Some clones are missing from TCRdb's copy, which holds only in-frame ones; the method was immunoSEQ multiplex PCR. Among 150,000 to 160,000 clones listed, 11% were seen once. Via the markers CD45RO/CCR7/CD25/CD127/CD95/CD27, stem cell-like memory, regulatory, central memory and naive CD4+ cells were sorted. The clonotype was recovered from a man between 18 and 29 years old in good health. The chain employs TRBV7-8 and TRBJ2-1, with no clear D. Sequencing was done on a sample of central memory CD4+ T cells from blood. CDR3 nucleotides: TGTGCCAGCAGCTTATCAAACTCCTACAATGAGCAGTTCTTC. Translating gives CASSLSNSYNEQFF.